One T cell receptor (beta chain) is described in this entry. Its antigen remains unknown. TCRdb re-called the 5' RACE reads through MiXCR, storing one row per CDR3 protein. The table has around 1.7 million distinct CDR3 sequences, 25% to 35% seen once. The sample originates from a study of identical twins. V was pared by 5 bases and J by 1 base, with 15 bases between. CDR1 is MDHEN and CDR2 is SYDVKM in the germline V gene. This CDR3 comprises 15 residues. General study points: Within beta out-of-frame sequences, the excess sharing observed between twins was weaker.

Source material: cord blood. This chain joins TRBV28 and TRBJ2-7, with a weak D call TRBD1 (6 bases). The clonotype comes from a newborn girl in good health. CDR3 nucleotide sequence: TGTGCCAGCAGTCTCCGGGACAACCCTTCCTACGAGCAGTACTTC. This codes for CASSLRDNPSYEQYF.